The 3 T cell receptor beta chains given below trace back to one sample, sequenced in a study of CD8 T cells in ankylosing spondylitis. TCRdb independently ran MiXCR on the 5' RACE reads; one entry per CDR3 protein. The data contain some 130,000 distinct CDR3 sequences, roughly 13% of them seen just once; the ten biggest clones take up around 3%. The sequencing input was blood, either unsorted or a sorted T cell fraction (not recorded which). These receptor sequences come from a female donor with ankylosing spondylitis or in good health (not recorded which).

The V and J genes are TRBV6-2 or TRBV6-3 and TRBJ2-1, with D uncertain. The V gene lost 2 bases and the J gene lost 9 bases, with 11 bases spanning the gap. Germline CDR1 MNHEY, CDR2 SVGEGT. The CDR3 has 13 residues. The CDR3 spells CASSYPPRGEQFF. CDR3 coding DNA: TGTGCCAGCAGTTACCCCCCTCGAGGTGAGCAGTTCTTC.

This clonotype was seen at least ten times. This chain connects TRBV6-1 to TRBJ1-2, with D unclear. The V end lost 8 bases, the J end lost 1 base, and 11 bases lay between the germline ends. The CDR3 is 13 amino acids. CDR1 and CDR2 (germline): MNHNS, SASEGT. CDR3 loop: CASQSTLNYGYTF. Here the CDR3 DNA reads TGTGCCAGCCAATCGACACTTAACTATGGCTACACCTTC.

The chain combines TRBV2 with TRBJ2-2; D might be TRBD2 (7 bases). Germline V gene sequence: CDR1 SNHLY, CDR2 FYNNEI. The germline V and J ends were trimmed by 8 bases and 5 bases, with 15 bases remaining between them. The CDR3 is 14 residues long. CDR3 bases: TGTGCCAGCCGGGGGGCGTTAATTACCGGGGAGCTGTTTTTT. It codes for CASRGALITGELFF.